The 8 T cell receptor beta chains in this list originate from one sample, sequenced in a study of beta chain features in type 1 diabetes. All of the isolated RNA was reverse transcribed, so expressed TCRB transcripts were sequenced. Only in-frame clones appear in the TCRdb table, and some are missing; sequencing was by immunoSEQ multiplex PCR. The repertoire consists of 15,000 to 19,000 clones, with roughly 40% occurring once and the leading ten covering approximately 0.5%. Sequencing was performed on stem cell memory CD4+ T cells from blood. These receptors all stem from a middle-aged woman in good health.

As concerns this clone: The junction departs from the called germline gene at one end, perhaps through a read error. The rearrangement uses TRBV7-2 and TRBJ1-5, with 10 bases aligning to TRBD1. The germline V gene encodes CDR1 SGHTA and CDR2 FQGNSA. This CDR3 is 16 amino acids long. CDR3 nucleotides: TGTGCCAGCAGCCTAGCCTGGACAGGGGGAACGCAGCCCCAGCATTTT. It specifies CASSLAWTGGTQPQHF.

The gene calls are TRBV6-5 and TRBJ1-5; D may be TRBD1 (5 bases). Trimming removed 2 bases from V and 2 bases from J, with 10 bases in between. The CDR3 runs to 15 residues. Germline V gene sequence: CDR1 MNHEY, CDR2 SVGAGI. CDR3 sequence (DNA): TGTGCCAGCAGTTACGGCAGGGATCGCAATCAGCCCCAGCATTTT. Translated: CASSYGRDRNQPQHF.

This clone was seen a few times. The rearrangement uses TRBV9 and TRBJ1-6; D not resolved. Trimming took 0 bases from V and 8 from J, leaving 6 bases between them. The length of the CDR3 is 13 residues. Looked up from germline, CDR1 is SGDLS and CDR2 is YYNGEE. The CDR3 sequence: CASSVAGYSPLHF. The CDR3, as DNA: TGTGCCAGCAGCGTAGCGGGGTATTCACCCCTCCACTTT.

On this clone: The DNA is omitted, as the CDR3 cannot be located on it reliably, and the CDR3 follows TCRdb's listing. This chain connects TRBV7-2 to TRBJ1-6. The CDR3 is 14 amino acids in total, end residues counted. Germline V CDR1 and CDR2: SGHTA, FQGNSA. The CDR3 is CASSFGSGNSPLHF.

This clone was seen more than once but under ten times. This chain links TRBV5-4 with TRBJ2-3; 15 nucleotides align to TRBD2. Germline loops: CDR1 SGHNT, CDR2 YYREEE (reference sequence). Trimming cost V 3 bases and J 1 base; bases outside gene matches: 3. There are 17 residues in the CDR3. CDR3 DNA: TGTGCCAGCAGCTCGGGACTAGCGGGGGGCGGCACAGATACGCAGTATTTT. This translates into CASSSGLAGGGTDTQYF. Variable domain in full (rest from reference TRBV5-4 and TRBJ2-3): ETGVTQSPTHLIKTRGQQVTLRCSSQSGHNTVSWYQQALGQGPQFIFQYYREEENGRGNFPPRFSGLQFPNYSSELNVNALELDDSALYLCASSSGLAGGGTDTQYFGPGTRLTVL.

This chain connects TRBV29-1 to TRBJ1-5; the D gene is possibly TRBD1 (5 bases). Trimming took off 7 bases at V and 4 bases at J, with 14 bases between the two ends. Germline V gene lookup returns CDR1 SQVTM and CDR2 ANQGSEA. The CDR3 covers 13 residues. The CDR3 region is CSASSGENQPQHF. CDR3 bases: TGCAGCGCTTCTTCGGGGGAAAATCAGCCCCAGCATTTT.

The rearrangement uses TRBV2 and TRBJ2-7; 9 bases agree with TRBD2. V lost 6 bases to trimming and J lost 2 bases; unmatched junction nucleotides: 8. CDR3 length equals 15 residues. CDR1 is SNHLY and CDR2 is FYNNEI in the germline V gene. The CDR3 here is CASRLSGGLPYEQYF. DNA for the CDR3: TGTGCCAGCAGACTTAGCGGGGGCCTTCCCTACGAGCAGTACTTC.

The chain is built from TRBV5-1 and TRBJ2-3, with 7 bases identical to TRBD1. Germline V gene lookup returns CDR1 SGHRS and CDR2 YFSETQ. This CDR3 comprises 18 residues. With 0 bases clipped from V and 0 bases from J, the junction kept 10 bases outside the gene matches. The CDR3 DNA reads as TGCGCCAGCAGCTTGGTTACCGGGACAGCCACTAGCACAGATACGCAGTATTTT. Protein: CASSLVTGTATSTDTQYF.